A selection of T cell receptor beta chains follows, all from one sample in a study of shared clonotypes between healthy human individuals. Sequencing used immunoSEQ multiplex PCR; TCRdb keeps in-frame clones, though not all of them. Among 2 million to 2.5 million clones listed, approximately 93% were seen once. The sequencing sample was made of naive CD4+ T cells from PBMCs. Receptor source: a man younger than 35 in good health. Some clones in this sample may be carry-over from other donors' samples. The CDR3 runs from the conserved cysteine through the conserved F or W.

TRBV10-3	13	CAISESVGNTIYF
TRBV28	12	CASSGQGGGYTF
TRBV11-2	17	CASSPRGVVAPYNEQFF
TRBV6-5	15	CASRSTGGSGNTIYF
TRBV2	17	CASSGGFLGPLGYEQYF
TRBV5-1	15	CASSLAPGPYYEQYF
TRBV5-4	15	CASSRATPGDTEAFF
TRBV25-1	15	CASSDPKRDQYEQYF
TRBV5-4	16	CASSSAGVSSYNEQFF
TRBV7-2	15	CASSFQGRAYNEQFF
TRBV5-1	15	CASSLLGVLNTEAFF
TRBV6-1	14	CASSAQSLIYGYTF
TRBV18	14	CASSPSGGTYEQYF
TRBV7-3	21	CASSLDTTTPGQVAGTGELFF
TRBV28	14	CASRPPGSGNTIYF